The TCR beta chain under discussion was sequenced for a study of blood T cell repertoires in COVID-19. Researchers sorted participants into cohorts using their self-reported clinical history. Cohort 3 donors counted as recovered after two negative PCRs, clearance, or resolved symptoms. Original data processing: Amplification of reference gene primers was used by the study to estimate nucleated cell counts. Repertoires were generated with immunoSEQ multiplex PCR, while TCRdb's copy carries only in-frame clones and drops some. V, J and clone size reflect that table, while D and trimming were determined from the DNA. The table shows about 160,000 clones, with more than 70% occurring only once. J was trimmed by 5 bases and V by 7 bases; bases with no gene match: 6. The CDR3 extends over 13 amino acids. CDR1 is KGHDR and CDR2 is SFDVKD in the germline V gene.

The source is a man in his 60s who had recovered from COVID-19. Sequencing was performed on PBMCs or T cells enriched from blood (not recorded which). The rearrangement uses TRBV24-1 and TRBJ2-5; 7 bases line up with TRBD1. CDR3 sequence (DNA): TGTGCCACCAGGAGACAGGGCGGGGAGACCCAGTACTTC. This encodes CATRRQGGETQYF.